These 21 T cell receptor beta chains share one sample of origin, sequenced in a study of T cell responses to AZD1222 COVID-19 vaccine. Repertoires were generated with immunoSEQ multiplex PCR, while TCRdb's copy carries only in-frame clones and drops some. The table records roughly 140,000 clones, roughly nine tenths of them present only once. The sample in question was peripheral blood, obtained 28 days after the second AZD1222 dose. Source of these receptors: an adult who received the AZD1222 COVID-19 vaccine.

J is TRBJ1-2 and V is TRBV19; tentative D call: TRBD1 (6 bases). CDR1 is LNHDA and CDR2 is SQIVND in the germline V gene (reference sequence). The length of the CDR3 is 13 residues. Trimming took off 5 bases at V and 5 bases at J, with 12 bases between the two ends. CDR3 nucleotide sequence: TGTGCCAGTAGTTTGGGGGGCGCGTATGGCTACACCTTC. Translated, it gives CASSLGGAYGYTF.

This clone was seen a few times. V is TRBV5-4 and J is TRBJ2-2; TRBD1 matches 12 bases. Germline V gene sequence: CDR1 SGHNT, CDR2 YYREEE (reference sequence). The CDR3 loop spans 16 amino acids. The trim removed 3 bases at V and 4 bases at J, leaving 4 bases unmatched. The CDR3 DNA reads as TGTGCCAGCAGCTCACCGGGACAGGGGGCCACCGGGGAGCTGTTTTTT. It specifies CASSSPGQGATGELFF.

The chain joins TRBV9 to TRBJ2-3; 7 nucleotides agree with TRBD1. The trim removed 3 bases at V and 8 bases at J, leaving 15 bases unmatched. The CDR3 runs to 16 residues. Germline-derived CDR1 and CDR2 are SGDLS and YYNGEE. The CDR3 loop is CASSEGAGTHASTQYF. CDR3 sequence (DNA): TGTGCCAGCAGCGAGGGGGCCGGGACCCATGCTTCTACGCAGTATTTT. The whole variable domain, filled in from reference TRBV9 and TRBJ2-3, reads DSGVTQTPKHLITATGQRVTLRCSPRSGDLSVYWYQQSLDQGLQFLIQYYNGEERAKGNILERFSAQQFPDLHSELNLSSLELGDSALYFCASSEGAGTHASTQYFGPGTRLTVL.

The V gene is TRBV27, the J gene TRBJ1-3; 10 bases align to TRBD1. CDR1 is MNHEY, CDR2 SMNVEV, per germline (reference sequence). After removal of 5 bases from V and 2 bases from J, the junction contained 9 bases not matched to a gene. The CDR3 consists of 17 residues. In DNA form, the CDR3 reads TGTGCCAGCAGTCCCTACGCCGGGACAGGGGCTGGAAACACCATATATTTT. It codes for CASSPYAGTGAGNTIYF.

This clone has more than one count but fewer than ten. The chain links TRBV11-2 to TRBJ2-7; 7 nucleotides agree with TRBD2. Unmatched junction bases numbered 9, after V lost 8 bases and J lost 2 bases. This CDR3 has 14 amino acids. In germline, CDR1 is SGHAT, CDR2 FQNNGV. In DNA, the CDR3 is TGTGCCAGCGAAAAGACTAGCCTGACCTACGAGCAGTACTTC. Its translation is CASEKTSLTYEQYF.

The chain is built from TRBV6-5 and TRBJ2-5; tentative D call: TRBD2 (7 bases). Germline values: CDR1 MNHEY, CDR2 SVGAGI. Trimming removed 5 bases from V and 3 bases from J, with 16 bases in between. This CDR3 has 15 amino acids. The CDR3 spells CASSRGGGTEETQYF. Written as DNA, the CDR3 is TGTGCCAGCAGTCGCGGGGGCGGGACCGAAGAGACCCAGTACTTC.

As DNA, the CDR3 is TGTGCCAGTAGCTTTAGGGAGGCCGGAGGGAATTCACCCCTCCACTTT. It codes for CASSFREAGGNSPLHF. The gene calls are TRBV19 and TRBJ1-6; D gene unclear. CDR1 is LNHDA, CDR2 SQIVND, per germline (reference sequence). The V and J ends lost 6 bases and 7 bases respectively, with 19 bases between them. This CDR3 region has 16 residues.

This chain joins TRBV19 and TRBJ2-6; no reliable D call. The CDR3 sequence is 16 residues long. The germline V gene has CDR1 LNHDA and CDR2 SQIVND (reference sequence). Trimming took 1 base from V and 3 from J, leaving 10 bases between them. CDR3 region: CASSIGQVRGANVLTF. CDR3 bases: TGTGCCAGTAGTATAGGCCAAGTCCGTGGGGCCAACGTCCTGACTTTC.

CDR3 coding DNA: TGTGCCAGCAGTTTATCAGGGACAGGGAGAGAAAAACTGTTTTTT. Its translation: CASSLSGTGREKLFF. The rearrangement joins TRBV27 to TRBJ1-4; 9 bases fit TRBD1. Germline V lookup: CDR1 MNHEY, CDR2 SMNVEV (reference sequence). Losses at the gene ends were 0 bases for V and 8 bases for J; bases not matched to a gene: 4. This CDR3 comprises 15 residues.

The chain recombines TRBV6-5 with TRBJ1-6; the D gene is possibly TRBD1 (6 bases). The V gene lost 6 bases and the J gene lost 7 bases, with 16 bases spanning the gap. The CDR3 covers 15 residues. Germline-derived CDR1 and CDR2 are MNHEY and SVGAGI. CDR3 sequence reads: CASRGTGRGNSPLHF. DNA of the CDR3: TGTGCCAGCAGGGGCACAGGGAGGGGAAATTCACCCCTCCACTTT.

V and J are TRBV7-2 and TRBJ2-1; D possibly corresponds to TRBD2 (6 bases). Between the trimmed V and J ends, which lost 7 bases and 16 bases, there was a span of 26 bases. This CDR3 has 14 amino acids. Germline CDR1 and CDR2: SGHTA and FQGNSA. The CDR3 coding sequence is TGTGCCAGCATACATGGGGGGTCTCGGGTTACGCATTTCTTC. Protein product: CASIHGGSRVTHFF.

This sequence joins TRBV2 and TRBJ2-1; TRBD1 aligns across 8 bases. Germline loops: CDR1 SNHLY, CDR2 FYNNEI. This CDR3 contains 15 residues. V shed 6 bases and J 5 bases; nucleotides not matched to a gene: 9. The CDR3 spells CASRPRDRGNNEQFF. CDR3 DNA sequence: TGTGCCAGCAGACCCCGAGACAGGGGAAACAATGAGCAGTTCTTC.

The CDR3 DNA reads TGTGCCAGCAGCTTAAGCCCCCGAAACAGGTTGTGGTACGAGCAGTACTTC. Translating gives CASSLSPRNRLWYEQYF. V and J are TRBV3-1 (or the pseudogene TRBV3-2) and TRBJ2-7; a possible D gene is TRBD1 (5 bases). CDR1 and CDR2 (germline): LGHDT, YNNKEL (reference sequence). CDR3 length: 17 residues. V lost 5 bases to trimming and J lost 4 bases, with 24 bases between them.

This chain joins TRBV10-3 and TRBJ2-1; 14 bases are shared with TRBD2. The germline V gene has CDR1 ENHRY and CDR2 SYGVKD. The CDR3 spans 17 residues. The J segment lost 8 bases and the V segment lost 9 bases, leaving 15 bases of the junction unmatched. The CDR3 is CAITAQTGTSGSHEQFF. CDR3 DNA: TGTGCCATTACCGCTCAGACCGGGACTAGCGGGAGCCATGAGCAGTTCTTC.

The J gene is TRBJ2-1, the V gene TRBV21-1; TRBD1, the D gene given by the table, was not confirmed from the DNA. TRBV21-1 is a listed pseudogene. The CDR3 is made up of 15 amino acids. Here the CDR3 DNA reads TGTGCCAGCCGACAGGGGCGGGAGCTTTACAATGAGCAGTTCTTC. It translates to CASRQGRELYNEQFF.

The chain recombines TRBV11-3 with TRBJ2-7; TRBD2 aligns across 8 bases. This CDR3 spans 15 amino acids. V shed 6 bases, J shed 3 bases, and the junction held 10 bases outside the gene matches. The germline V gene has CDR1 SGHNT and CDR2 YENEEA. The CDR3 nucleotides read TGTGCCAGCAGGATAACCGGGACTAGTCGCTACGAGCAGTACTTC. It encodes CASRITGTSRYEQYF. Complete variable domain (other parts from reference TRBV11-3 and TRBJ2-7): EAGVVQSPRYKIIEKKQPVAFWCNPISGHNTLYWYLQNLGQGPELLIRYENEEAVDDSQLPKDRFSAERLKGVDSTLKIQPAELGDSAVYLCASRITGTSRYEQYFGPGTRLTVT.

The V gene is TRBV9, the J gene TRBJ2-1; D might be TRBD2 (5 bases). The V end lost 3 bases, the J end lost 10 bases, and 14 bases lay between the germline ends. The CDR3 has 13 residues. Germline V CDR1 and CDR2: SGDLS, YYNGEE. The chain's CDR3 is CASSGGDGREQFF. CDR3 in DNA: TGTGCCAGCAGCGGGGGAGATGGTAGGGAGCAGTTCTTC.

This chain links TRBV4-3 with TRBJ1-1; D ambiguous. Trimming took off 2 bases at V and 4 bases at J, with 8 bases between the two ends. The CDR3 has 13 amino acids. Germline lookup yields CDR1 LGHNA and CDR2 YSLEER. CDR3 sequence: CASSQSGVTEAFF. The CDR3 coding sequence is TGCGCCAGCAGCCAATCGGGCGTCACTGAAGCTTTCTTT.

The rearrangement joins TRBV10-3 to TRBJ2-7, with D tentatively TRBD1 (8 bases). The germline V gene has CDR1 ENHRY and CDR2 SYGVKD. The CDR3 runs 14 residues. The V end was cut by 6 bases, the J end by 4 bases, with 16 bases between. The CDR3 DNA reads as TGTGCCATCAGGACAGGGGAGGGCCTTTACGAGCAGTACTTC. Translated: CAIRTGEGLYEQYF.

A note on this clone: Relative to the germline gene, one junction end is altered; a read error may explain this. The rearrangement joins TRBV2 to TRBJ2-7; weak D call: TRBD2 (5 bases). This CDR3 has 11 amino acids. Germline lookup yields CDR1 SNHLY and CDR2 FYNNEI. The CDR3 spells CASSDGLPGPF. The CDR3 coding sequence is TGTGCCAGCAGTGACGGACTTCCTGGTCCCTTC.

This chain connects TRBV28 to TRBJ1-1, with a tentative D call TRBD1 (5 bases). Germline V gene lookup returns CDR1 MDHEN and CDR2 SYDVKM. There are 14 residues in the CDR3. The V gene lost 7 bases and the J gene lost 3 bases, with 15 bases spanning the gap. The CDR3 coding sequence is TGTGCCAGCACCACAGGATGGAGGCACACTGAAGCTTTCTTT. Translating it yields CASTTGWRHTEAFF.